This T cell receptor (beta chain) was retrieved from a study of blood T cell repertoires in COVID-19. Overall study: From T cells, B-cell-depleted T cells, or PBMCs came the material, which was cDNA or gDNA.

The sample holds one count of this clone. Those enrolled, adults aged roughly 18 to 95 years, came from some 23 US areas. Participant reports of clinical history set cohort assignment. Recovered status applied to Cohort 3 donors who had two consecutive negative PCRs. It also applied to those with clearance or with symptom resolution. V lost 6 bases to trimming and J lost 4 bases; unmatched junction nucleotides: 14. CDR1 is MGHDK and CDR2 is SYGVNS in the germline V gene. This CDR3 has 17 residues. TCRdb keeps only in-frame clones here, not all; method: immunoSEQ multiplex PCR. The sample lists a few hundred thousand clones, roughly four fifths occurring once.

The rearrangement links TRBV25-1 to TRBJ2-1, with 8 bases fitting TRBD1. This sequence was found in a woman in her forties or fifties who had recovered from COVID-19. Material for sequencing was PBMCs or T cells enriched from blood (not recorded which). The CDR3 here is CASSYGTGDRGYNEQFF. The DNA of the CDR3 is TGTGCCAGCAGCTACGGGACCGGAGACAGGGGTTACAATGAGCAGTTCTTC. The full variable domain, its missing parts supplied by reference TRBV25-1 and TRBJ2-1, is EADIYQTPRYLVIGTGKKITLECSQTMGHDKMYWYQQDPGMELHLIHYSYGVNSTEKGDLSSESTVSRIRTEHFPLTLESARPSHTSQYLCASSYGTGDRGYNEQFFGPGTRLTVL.